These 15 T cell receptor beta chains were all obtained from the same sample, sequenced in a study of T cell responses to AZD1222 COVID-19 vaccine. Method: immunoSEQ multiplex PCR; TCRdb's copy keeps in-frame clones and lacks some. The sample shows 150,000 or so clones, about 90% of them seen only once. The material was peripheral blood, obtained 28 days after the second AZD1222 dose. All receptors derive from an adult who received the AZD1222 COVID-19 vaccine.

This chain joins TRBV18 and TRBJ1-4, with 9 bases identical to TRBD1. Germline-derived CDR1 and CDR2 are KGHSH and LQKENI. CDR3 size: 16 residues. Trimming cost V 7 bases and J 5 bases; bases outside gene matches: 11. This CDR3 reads CASYPGYRGLNEKLFF. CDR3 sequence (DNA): TGTGCCAGCTACCCTGGATACAGGGGGCTGAATGAAAAACTGTTTTTT. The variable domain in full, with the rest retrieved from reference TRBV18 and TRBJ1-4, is NAGVMQNPRHLVRRRGQEARLRCSPMKGHSHVYWYRQLPEEGLKFMVYLQKENIIDESGMPKERFSAEFPKEGPSILRIQQVVRGDSAAYFCASYPGYRGLNEKLFFGSGTQLSVL.

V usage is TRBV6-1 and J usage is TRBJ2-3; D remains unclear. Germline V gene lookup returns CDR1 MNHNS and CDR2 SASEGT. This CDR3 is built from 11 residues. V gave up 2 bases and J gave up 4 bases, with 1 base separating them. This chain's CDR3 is CASSESDTQYF. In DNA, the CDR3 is TGTGCCAGCAGTGAATCAGATACGCAGTATTTT.

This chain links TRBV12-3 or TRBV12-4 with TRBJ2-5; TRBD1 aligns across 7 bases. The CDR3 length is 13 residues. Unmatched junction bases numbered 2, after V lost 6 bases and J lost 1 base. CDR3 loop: CASSRDSQETQYF. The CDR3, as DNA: TGTGCCAGCAGCCGGGACAGCCAAGAGACCCAGTACTTC.

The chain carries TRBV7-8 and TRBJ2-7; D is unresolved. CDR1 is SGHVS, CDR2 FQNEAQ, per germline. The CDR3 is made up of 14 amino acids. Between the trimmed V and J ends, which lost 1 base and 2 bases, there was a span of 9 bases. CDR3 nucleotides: TGTGCCAGCAGCTTAGGGCCGACGGCCTACGAGCAGTACTTC. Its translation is CASSLGPTAYEQYF.

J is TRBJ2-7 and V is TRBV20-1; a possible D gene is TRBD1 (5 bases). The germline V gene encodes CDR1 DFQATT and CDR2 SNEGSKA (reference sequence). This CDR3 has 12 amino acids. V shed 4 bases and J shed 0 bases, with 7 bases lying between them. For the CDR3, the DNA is TGCAGTGCTACTGACAGCTCCTACGAGCAGTACTTC. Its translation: CSATDSSYEQYF.

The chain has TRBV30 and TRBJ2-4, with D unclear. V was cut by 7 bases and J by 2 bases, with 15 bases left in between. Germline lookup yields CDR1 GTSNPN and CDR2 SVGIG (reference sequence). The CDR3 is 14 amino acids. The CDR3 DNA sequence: TGTGCCTCACAGCTGGTCCATACCAAAAACATTCAGTACTTC. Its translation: CASQLVHTKNIQYF.

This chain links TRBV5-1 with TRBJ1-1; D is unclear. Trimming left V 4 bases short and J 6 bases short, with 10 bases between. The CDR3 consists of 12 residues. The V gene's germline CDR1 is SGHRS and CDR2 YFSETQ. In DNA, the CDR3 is TGCGCCAGCAGCCGACCCGGCCCTGAAGCTTTCTTT. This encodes CASSRPGPEAFF.

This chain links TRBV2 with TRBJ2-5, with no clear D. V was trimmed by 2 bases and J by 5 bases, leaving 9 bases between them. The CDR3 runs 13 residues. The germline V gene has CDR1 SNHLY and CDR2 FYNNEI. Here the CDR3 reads CASSERPPETQYF. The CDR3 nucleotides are TGTGCCAGCAGTGAAAGACCTCCCGAGACCCAGTACTTC.

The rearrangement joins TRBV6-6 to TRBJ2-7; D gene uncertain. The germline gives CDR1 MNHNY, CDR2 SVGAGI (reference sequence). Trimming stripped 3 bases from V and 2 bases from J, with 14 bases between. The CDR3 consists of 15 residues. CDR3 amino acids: CASSYTGLGPYEQYF. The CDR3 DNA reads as TGTGCCAGCAGTTATACGGGCCTCGGGCCCTACGAGCAGTACTTC.

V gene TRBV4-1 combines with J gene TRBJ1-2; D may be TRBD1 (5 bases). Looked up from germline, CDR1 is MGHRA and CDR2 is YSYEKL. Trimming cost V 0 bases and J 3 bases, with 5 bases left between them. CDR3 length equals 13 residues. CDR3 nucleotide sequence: TGCGCCAGCAGCCAAGACAGGGACTATGGCTACACCTTC. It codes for CASSQDRDYGYTF.

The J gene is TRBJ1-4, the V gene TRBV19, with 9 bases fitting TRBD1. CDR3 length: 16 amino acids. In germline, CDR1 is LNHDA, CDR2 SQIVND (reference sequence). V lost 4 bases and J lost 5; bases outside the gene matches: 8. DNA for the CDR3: TGTGCCAGTAGTACTCCGTTGACAGGGGGAAATGAAAAACTGTTTTTT. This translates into CASSTPLTGGNEKLFF.

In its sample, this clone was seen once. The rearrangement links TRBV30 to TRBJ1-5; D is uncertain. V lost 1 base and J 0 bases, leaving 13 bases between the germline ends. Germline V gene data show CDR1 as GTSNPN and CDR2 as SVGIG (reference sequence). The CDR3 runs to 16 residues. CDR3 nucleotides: TGTGCCTGGAGTGATGGCAGATTTTATAGCAATCAGCCCCAGCATTTT. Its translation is CAWSDGRFYSNQPQHF.

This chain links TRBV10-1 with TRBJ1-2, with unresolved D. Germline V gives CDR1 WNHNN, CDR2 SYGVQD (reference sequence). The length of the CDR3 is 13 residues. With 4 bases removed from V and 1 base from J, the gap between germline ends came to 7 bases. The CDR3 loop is CASSADINYGYTF. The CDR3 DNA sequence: TGCGCCAGCAGTGCCGATATTAACTATGGCTACACCTTC.

The CDR3 nucleotides are TGTGCCACTTCGAAGGGCCAGCCCCAGCATTTT. Translation gives CATSKGQPQHF. The V call is TRBV28, the J call TRBJ1-5, with D hard to call. The CDR3 is made up of 11 amino acids. Germline lookup yields CDR1 MDHEN and CDR2 SYDVKM. Between the trimmed V and J ends, which lost 10 bases and 7 bases, there was a span of 11 bases.

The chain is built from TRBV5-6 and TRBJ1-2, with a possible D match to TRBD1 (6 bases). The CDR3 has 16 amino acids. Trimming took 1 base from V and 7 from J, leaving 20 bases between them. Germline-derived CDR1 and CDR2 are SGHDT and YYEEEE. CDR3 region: CASSLLNRVFGGGYTF. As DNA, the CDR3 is TGTGCCAGCAGCTTGCTAAACAGGGTTTTCGGGGGTGGCTACACCTTC.